These T cell receptor beta chains were read from a single sample in a study of CD8+ T cells in alopecia areata. The protocol was immunoSEQ multiplex PCR, while the TCRdb copy is restricted to in-frame clones and leaves out a portion. The sample consists of 140,000 to 150,000 clones, approximately 50% of them appearing once. The source material was CD4+ T cells sorted from blood, sampled at week 0. These receptors were taken from a human donor with alopecia areata. Both conserved end residues are part of each CDR3. D genes are given only for firm matches. Clone sizes are given selectively: once, few, many, or a class where the clone is expanded.

D gene,V gene,clone size,J gene,CDR3 DNA,CDR3 protein
-,TRBV20-1,few,TRBJ2-5,TGCAGTGCTAGTTGGCAAGAGACCCAGTACTTC,CSASWQETQYF
TRBD1,TRBV15,once,TRBJ2-7,TGTGCCACCAGCAGAGAGGGACAGGCCTACGAGCAGTACTTC,CATSREGQAYEQYF
-,TRBV6-1,-,TRBJ1-5,TGTGCCAGCAGGCCGGGAAATAGCAATCAGCCCCAGCATTTT,CASRPGNSNQPQHF
TRBD1,TRBV29-1,few,TRBJ1-1,TGCAGCGTTTTCGTTTGGACAGGGGAAATCTCGAGGATGAACACTGAAGCTTTCTTT,CSVFVWTGEISRMNTEAFF
-,TRBV7-9,few,TRBJ1-5,TGTGCCAGCAGCTTGGGTACAGGGAGCAATCAGCCCCAGCATTTT,CASSLGTGSNQPQHF
-,TRBV11-1,-,TRBJ1-1,TGTGCCAGCAGCTTCCCAGAAGGGCTTGATGAAGCTTTCTTT,CASSFPEGLDEAFF
TRBD1,TRBV30,-,TRBJ2-2,TGTGCCTTGGGACAGGCAAACACCGGGGAGCTGTTTTTT,CALGQANTGELFF
TRBD2,TRBV5-4,-,TRBJ2-7,TGTGCCAGCAGCGTAGGGACTAGCGGGAGGTCTGGGGAGCAGTACTTC,CASSVGTSGRSGEQYF
-,TRBV29-1,-,TRBJ2-7,TGCAGCGTGGAGACCTTGGGTTCCTACGAGCAGTACTTC,CSVETLGSYEQYF
-,TRBV30,-,TRBJ2-2,TGTGCCTGGAGTGGGGGGACCGAGAACACCGGGGAGCTGTTTTTT,CAWSGGTENTGELFF
-,TRBV4-3,few,TRBJ1-2,TGCGCCAGCAGCCATGGGTCGCGGGGCTACACCTTC,CASSHGSRGYTF
TRBD2,TRBV4-2,-,TRBJ2-3,TGTGCCAGCAGCTTAGGTCTCCTTAGCGGGACTACAGATACGCAGTATTTT,CASSLGLLSGTTDTQYF
-,TRBV6-5,-,TRBJ2-2,TGTGCCAGCACCCTAAGCCCCGTTGGCGGGGAGCTGTTTTTT,CASTLSPVGGELFF
TRBD1,TRBV29-1,-,TRBJ2-7,TGCAGCGCGGACAGGGGGGGAGAGCAGTACTTC,CSADRGGEQYF
TRBD2,TRBV29-1,-,TRBJ2-3,TGCAGCGTTCGTCCGGGACTAGTAAAAGGTGATACGCAGTATTTT,CSVRPGLVKGDTQYF
-,TRBV29-1,-,TRBJ2-5,TGCAGCGTTGCAGGGAGCGAGACCCAGTACTTC,CSVAGSETQYF
-,TRBV15,-,TRBJ2-5,TGTGCCACCAGCAGCGACAGCCTCCAAGAGACCCAGTACTTC,CATSSDSLQETQYF
TRBD1,TRBV28,few,TRBJ1-3,TGTGCCAGCAGTCCAAGACAGGGGAGAACCTCTGGAAACACCATATATTTT,CASSPRQGRTSGNTIYF
-,TRBV29-1,few,TRBJ1-5,TGCAGCGTTGGCTACCCGGGTCAGCCCCAGCATTTT,CSVGYPGQPQHF
-,TRBV7-2,-,TRBJ1-2,TGTGCCAGCAGTTACGTCGACGGATATAACTATGGCTACACCTTC,CASSYVDGYNYGYTF
-,TRBV4-1,few,TRBJ2-3,TGCGCCAGCAGCCTTAGGGGGCTAGCGGAAGGGACAGATACGCAGTATTTT,CASSLRGLAEGTDTQYF
TRBD2,TRBV30,-,TRBJ2-1,TGTGCTGGGAGAAGGACTAGCTATCGCATTGAGCAGTTCTTC,CAGRRTSYRIEQFF
-,TRBV5-1,-,TRBJ2-7,TGCGCCAGCAGCTTGGTTTCGGGGACCTACGAGCAGTACTTC,CASSLVSGTYEQYF
-,TRBV6-6,-,TRBJ2-5,TGTGCCAGCACCCGAGGTGATTCTAAAGAGACCCAGTACTTC,CASTRGDSKETQYF
-,TRBV25-1,-,TRBJ2-3,TGTGCCAGCAGACTAGCCGGCACAGATACGCAGTATTTT,CASRLAGTDTQYF
-,TRBV4-1,-,TRBJ2-3,TGCGCCAGCAGCCAAGAAAGCGGAATCTACACAGATACGCAGTATTTT,CASSQESGIYTDTQYF
-,TRBV5-1,-,TRBJ2-5,TGCGCCAGCAGCCCGAGCCCTCAAGAGACCCAGTACTTC,CASSPSPQETQYF
-,TRBV7-2,-,TRBJ2-6,TGTGCCAGCAGCTTAGACTCAGGGTCTGGGGCCAACGTCCTGACTTTC,CASSLDSGSGANVLTF
TRBD1,TRBV27,-,TRBJ2-7,TGTGCCAGCTCAAAGCCCGACAGGGTGCGCGAGCAGTACTTC,CASSKPDRVREQYF
TRBD2,TRBV25-1,-,TRBJ2-7,TGTGCCAGCAGTCCACCGGGACTAGCGGGTTCCTACGAGCAGTACTTC,CASSPPGLAGSYEQYF
-,TRBV5-1,-,TRBJ2-5,TGCGCCAGCAGCGACGGACCCGATAGAGAGACCCAGTACTTC,CASSDGPDRETQYF
-,TRBV28,-,TRBJ1-5,TGTGCCAGCAGTTTTTTGTCGGGCAGACAAAATCAGCCCCAGCATTTT,CASSFLSGRQNQPQHF
TRBD1,TRBV6-5,-,TRBJ2-7,TGTGCCAGCAGGGAACTGGACAGGAGAGCGCAGTACTTC,CASRELDRRAQYF
-,TRBV2,-,TRBJ2-3,TGTGCCAGCAGGGTCGGCGCGGTGGATACGCAGTATTTT,CASRVGAVDTQYF
-,TRBV7-9,-,TRBJ2-7,TGTGCCAGCAGCTTAGTGGTCCGGCAGGATCGCTCCTACGAGCAGTACTTC,CASSLVVRQDRSYEQYF
TRBD2,TRBV27,once,TRBJ2-7,TGTGCCAGCAGTCGGACTAGCGGGATCTACGAGCAGTACTTC,CASSRTSGIYEQYF
-,TRBV5-6,-,TRBJ2-7,TGTGCCAGCAGCATTGGGAAGGGGTCCCCCTACGAGCAGTACTTC,CASSIGKGSPYEQYF
-,TRBV5-1,-,TRBJ1-1,TGCGCCAGCAGCTCGGGAACAGGGAACACTGAAGCTTTCTTT,CASSSGTGNTEAFF